The rows below give T cell receptor beta chains drawn from one sample of a study of blood T cells in healthy people across ages. TCRdb re-derived calls from the 5' RACE reads in MiXCR, one entry per CDR3 protein. The table shows hundreds of thousands of distinct CDR3 sequences, with less than 35% occurring only once. What was sequenced was blood. All receptors derive from a woman of 80 years or more in good health. Both conserved end residues are part of each CDR3. Fields, in order: J gene, clone size, D gene, V gene, CDR3 DNA, CDR3 protein. A D gene is named only where the DNA matches it firmly. Size values are once, few and many counts, or a class for expanded clones, and some rows have none.

>TRBJ2-2|few|TRBD1|TRBV7-9
TGTGCCACGCTGGGGACAGGGTACACCGGGGAGCTGTTTTTT
CATLGTGYTGELFF
>TRBJ1-2|NA|TRBD1|TRBV5-1
TGCGCCAGCAGCTACGCCGACAGGGGAGGAGGCTACACCTTC
CASSYADRGGGYTF
>TRBJ2-7|many|TRBD1|TRBV2
TGTGCCAGCAGTGAGACAGGGGGCCTTGTTACCCACGAGCAGTACTTC
CASSETGGLVTHEQYF
>TRBJ2-3|many|TRBD1|TRBV6-2/TRBV6-3
TGTGCCAGCAGTTACTCGAGGGACAGGGGGCGCGGAGATACGCAGTATTTT
CASSYSRDRGRGDTQYF
>TRBJ1-1|NA|NA|TRBV4-2
TGTGCCAGCAGTCAGCCGTCGGGGGACGACGTCTACGCTGAAGCTTTCTTT
CASSQPSGDDVYAEAFF
>TRBJ1-6|many|NA|TRBV20-1
TGCAGTGCTAGAGCAGGGCCGGGGGTGGGGAATAATTCACCCCTCCACTTT
CSARAGPGVGNNSPLHF
>TRBJ2-3|many|NA|TRBV6-2/TRBV6-3
TGTGCCAGCAGTTACTCGGGTCTACGGGCAGATACGCAGTATTTT
CASSYSGLRADTQYF
>TRBJ1-2|few|NA|TRBV2
TGTGCCAGCAGAGCGGGACCGAATACGGGTGGCTACACCTTC
CASRAGPNTGGYTF
>TRBJ2-1|NA|NA|TRBV30
TGTGCCTGGAGCGTCCTGGGCGGGCGCAGGAAGAATGGGCAGTTCTTC
CAWSVLGGRRKNGQFF
>TRBJ2-5|many|NA|TRBV20-1
TGCAGTGCTAGAGTAACGTTGGAGACCCAGTACTTC
CSARVTLETQYF